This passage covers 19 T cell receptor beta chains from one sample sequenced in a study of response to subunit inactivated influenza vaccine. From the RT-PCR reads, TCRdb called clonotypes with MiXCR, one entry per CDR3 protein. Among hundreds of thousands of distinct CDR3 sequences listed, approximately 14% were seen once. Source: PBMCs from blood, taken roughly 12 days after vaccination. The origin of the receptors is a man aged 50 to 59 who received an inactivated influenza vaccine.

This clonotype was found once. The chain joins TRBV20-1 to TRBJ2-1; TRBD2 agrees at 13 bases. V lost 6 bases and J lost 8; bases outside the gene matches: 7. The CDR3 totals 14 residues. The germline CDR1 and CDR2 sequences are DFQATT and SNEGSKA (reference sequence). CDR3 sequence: CSATGTSGDHEQFF. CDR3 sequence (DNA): TGCAGTGCAACCGGGACTAGCGGGGATCATGAGCAGTTCTTC.

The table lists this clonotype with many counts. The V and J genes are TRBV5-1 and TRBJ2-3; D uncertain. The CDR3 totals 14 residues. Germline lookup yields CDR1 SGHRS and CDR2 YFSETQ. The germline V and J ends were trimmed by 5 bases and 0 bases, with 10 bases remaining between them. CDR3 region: CASRPSSSTDTQYF. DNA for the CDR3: TGCGCCAGCAGACCATCCTCTAGCACAGATACGCAGTATTTT.

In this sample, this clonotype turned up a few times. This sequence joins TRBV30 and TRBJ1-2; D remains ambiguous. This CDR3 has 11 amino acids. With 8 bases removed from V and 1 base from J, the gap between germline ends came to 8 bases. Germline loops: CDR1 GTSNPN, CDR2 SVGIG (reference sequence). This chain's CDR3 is CAGINNYGYTF. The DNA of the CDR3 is TGTGCCGGGATCAATAACTATGGCTACACCTTC. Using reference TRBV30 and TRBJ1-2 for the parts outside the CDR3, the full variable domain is SQTIHQWPATLVQPVGSPLSLECTVEGTSNPNLYWYRQAAGRGLQLLFYSVGIGQISSEVPQNLSASRPQDRQFILSSKKLLLSDSGFYLCAGINNYGYTFGSGTRLTVV.

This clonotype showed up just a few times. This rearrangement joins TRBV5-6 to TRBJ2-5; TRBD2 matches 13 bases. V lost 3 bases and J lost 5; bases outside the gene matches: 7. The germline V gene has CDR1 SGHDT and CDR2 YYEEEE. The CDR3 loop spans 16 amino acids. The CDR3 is CASSSLGLAGLETQYF. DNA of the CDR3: TGTGCCAGCAGCTCATTGGGACTAGCGGGATTGGAGACCCAGTACTTC.

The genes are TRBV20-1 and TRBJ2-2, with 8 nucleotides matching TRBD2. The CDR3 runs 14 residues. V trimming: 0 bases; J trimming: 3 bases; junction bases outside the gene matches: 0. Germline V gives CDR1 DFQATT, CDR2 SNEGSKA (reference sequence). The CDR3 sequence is CSAREREDTGELFF. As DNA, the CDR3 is TGCAGTGCTAGAGAGCGGGAGGACACCGGGGAGCTGTTTTTT.

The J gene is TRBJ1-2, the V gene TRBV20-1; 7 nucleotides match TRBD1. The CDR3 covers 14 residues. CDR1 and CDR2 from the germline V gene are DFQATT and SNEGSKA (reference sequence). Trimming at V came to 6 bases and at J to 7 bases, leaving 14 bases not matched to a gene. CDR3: CSAFPERTGAGYTF. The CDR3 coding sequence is TGCAGTGCATTCCCCGAGAGGACAGGTGCTGGCTACACCTTC.

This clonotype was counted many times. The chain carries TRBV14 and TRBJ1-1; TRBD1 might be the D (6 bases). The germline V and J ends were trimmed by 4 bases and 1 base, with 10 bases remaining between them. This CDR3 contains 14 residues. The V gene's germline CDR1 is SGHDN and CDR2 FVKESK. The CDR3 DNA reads TGTGCCAGCAGCCTACGGACAGCGAACACTGAAGCTTTCTTT. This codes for CASSLRTANTEAFF.

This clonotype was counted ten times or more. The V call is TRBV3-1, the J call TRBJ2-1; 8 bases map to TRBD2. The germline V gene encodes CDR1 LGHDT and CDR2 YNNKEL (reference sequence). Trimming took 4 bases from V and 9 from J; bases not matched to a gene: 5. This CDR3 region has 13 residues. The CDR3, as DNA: TGTGCCAGCAGCCCTGGGACTAGAGGTGAGCAGTTCTTC. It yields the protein CASSPGTRGEQFF.

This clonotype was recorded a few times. For the CDR3, the DNA is TGCAGCGCCCTGGGACAGCAAGAGACCCAGTACTTC. Its protein product is CSALGQQETQYF. V is TRBV29-1 and J is TRBJ2-5; TRBD1 matches at 7 bases. The CDR3 has 12 amino acids. The junction had 4 bases not matched to a gene; V was cut back by 7 bases and J by 2 bases. Germline V CDR1 and CDR2: SQVTM, ANQGSEA.

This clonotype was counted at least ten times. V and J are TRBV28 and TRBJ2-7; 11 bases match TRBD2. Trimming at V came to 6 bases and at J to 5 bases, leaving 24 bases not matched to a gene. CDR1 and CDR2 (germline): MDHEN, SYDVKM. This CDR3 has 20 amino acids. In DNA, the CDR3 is TGTGCCAGCAGCTACCCCTCCCGCTCGACTAGCGGGACAAGGGACAACGAGCAGTACTTC. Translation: CASSYPSRSTSGTRDNEQYF.

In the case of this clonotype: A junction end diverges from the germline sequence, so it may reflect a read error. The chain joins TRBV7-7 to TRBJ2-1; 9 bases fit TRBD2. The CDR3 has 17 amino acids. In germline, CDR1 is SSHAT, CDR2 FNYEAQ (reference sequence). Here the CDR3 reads CASSAFLAGLRKNEQFF. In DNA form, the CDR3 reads TGTGCTAGCAGCGCCTTCCTAGCGGGGTTACGAAAGAATGAGCAGTTCTTC.

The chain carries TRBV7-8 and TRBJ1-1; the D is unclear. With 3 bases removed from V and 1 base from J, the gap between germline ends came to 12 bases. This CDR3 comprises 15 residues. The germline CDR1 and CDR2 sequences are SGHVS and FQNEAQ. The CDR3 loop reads CASSFNSPRNTEAFF. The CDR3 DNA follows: TGTGCCAGCAGCTTTAATAGTCCGAGGAACACTGAAGCTTTCTTT.

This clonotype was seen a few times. CDR3 amino acids: CSVAPGPNEQFF. The CDR3 nucleotides are TGCAGCGTGGCCCCAGGGCCCAATGAGCAGTTCTTC. V is TRBV29-1 and J is TRBJ2-1; a weak D match, TRBD1 (5 bases). The CDR3 loop spans 12 amino acids. Trimming removed 6 bases at V and 6 bases at J, with 12 bases between. Germline CDR1 and CDR2: SQVTM and ANQGSEA.

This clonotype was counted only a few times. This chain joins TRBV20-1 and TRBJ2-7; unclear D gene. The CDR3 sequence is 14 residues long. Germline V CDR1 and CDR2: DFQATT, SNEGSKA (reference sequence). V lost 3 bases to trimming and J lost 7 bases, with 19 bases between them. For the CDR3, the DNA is TGCAGTGCTAGTATCTCGACTCCAACCGGGGAGCAGTACTTC. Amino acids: CSASISTPTGEQYF.

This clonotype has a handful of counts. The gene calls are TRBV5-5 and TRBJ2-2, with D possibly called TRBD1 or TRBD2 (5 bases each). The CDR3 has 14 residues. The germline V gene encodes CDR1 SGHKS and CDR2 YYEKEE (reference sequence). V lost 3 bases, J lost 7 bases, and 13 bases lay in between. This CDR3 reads CASSWGSSGGELFF. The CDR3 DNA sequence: TGTGCCAGCAGCTGGGGGTCGAGTGGCGGGGAGCTGTTTTTT.

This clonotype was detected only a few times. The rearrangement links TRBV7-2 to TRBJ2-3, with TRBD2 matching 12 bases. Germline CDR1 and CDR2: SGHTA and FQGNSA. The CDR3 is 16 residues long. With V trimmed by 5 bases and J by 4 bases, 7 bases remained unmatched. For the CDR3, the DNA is TGTGCCAGCAGCCTGACTAGCGGGAGCTTGGCAGATACGCAGTATTTT. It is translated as CASSLTSGSLADTQYF. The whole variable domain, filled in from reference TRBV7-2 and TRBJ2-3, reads GAGVSQSPSNKVTEKGKDVELRCDPISGHTALYWYRQSLGQGLEFLIYFQGNSAPDKSGLPSDRFSAERTGGSVSTLTIQRTQQEDSAVYLCASSLTSGSLADTQYFGPGTRLTVL.

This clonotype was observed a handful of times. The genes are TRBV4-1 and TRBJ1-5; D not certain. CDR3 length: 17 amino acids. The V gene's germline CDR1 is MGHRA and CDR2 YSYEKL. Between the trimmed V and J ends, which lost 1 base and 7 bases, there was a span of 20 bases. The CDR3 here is CASSQGLAGGSFQPQHF. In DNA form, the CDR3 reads TGCGCCAGCAGCCAAGGGTTGGCAGGTGGATCTTTCCAGCCCCAGCATTTT.

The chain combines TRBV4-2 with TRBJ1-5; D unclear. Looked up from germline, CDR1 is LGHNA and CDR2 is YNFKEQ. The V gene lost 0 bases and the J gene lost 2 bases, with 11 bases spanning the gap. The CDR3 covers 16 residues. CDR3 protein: CASSQDLGRRNQPQHF. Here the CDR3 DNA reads TGTGCCAGCAGCCAAGATCTTGGCAGGCGCAATCAGCCCCAGCATTTT.

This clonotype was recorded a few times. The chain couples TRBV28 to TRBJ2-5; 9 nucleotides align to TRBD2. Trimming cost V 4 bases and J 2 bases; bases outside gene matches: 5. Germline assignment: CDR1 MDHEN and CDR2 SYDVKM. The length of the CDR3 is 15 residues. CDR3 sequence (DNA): TGTGCCAGCAGTTATAGCGGGGGCCTTCAAGAGACCCAGTACTTC. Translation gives CASSYSGGLQETQYF.